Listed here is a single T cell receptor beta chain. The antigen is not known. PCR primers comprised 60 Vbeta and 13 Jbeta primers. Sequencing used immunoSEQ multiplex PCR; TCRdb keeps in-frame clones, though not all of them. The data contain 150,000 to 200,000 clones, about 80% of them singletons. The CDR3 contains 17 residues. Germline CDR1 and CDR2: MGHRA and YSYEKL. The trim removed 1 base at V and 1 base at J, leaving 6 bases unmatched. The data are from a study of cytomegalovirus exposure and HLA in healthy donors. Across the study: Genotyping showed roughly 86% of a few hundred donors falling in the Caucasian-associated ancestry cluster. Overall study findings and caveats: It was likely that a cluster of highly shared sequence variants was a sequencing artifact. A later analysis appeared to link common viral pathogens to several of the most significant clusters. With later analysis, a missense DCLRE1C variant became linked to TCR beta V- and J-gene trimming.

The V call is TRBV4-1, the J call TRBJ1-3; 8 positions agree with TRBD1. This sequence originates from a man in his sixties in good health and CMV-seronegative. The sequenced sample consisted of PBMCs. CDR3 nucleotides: TGCGCCAGCAGCCAAGTCGCAGGGGGCTGGTCTGGAAACACCATATATTTT. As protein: CASSQVAGGWSGNTIYF.